These 15 T cell receptor beta chains came from one sample sequenced in a study of OX40 agonist ivuxolimab in advanced cancers. Assay: immunoSEQ multiplex PCR; the TCRdb copy retains only in-frame clones and omits some. The sample has some 120,000 clones, around 92% seen once. This specimen was CD4+ or CD8+ T cells sorted from blood, taken in a trial of the OX40 agonist ivuxolimab. The receptors shown here come from an adult with an advanced solid tumor such as melanoma, head and neck, liver or kidney cancer.

J is TRBJ1-3 and V is TRBV28; D ambiguous. The V gene lost 5 bases and the J gene lost 0 bases, with 20 bases spanning the gap. In germline, CDR1 is MDHEN, CDR2 SYDVKM. The CDR3 consists of 18 residues. This chain's CDR3 is CASSPSSSGLFSGNTIYF. The DNA for the CDR3 is TGTGCCAGCAGTCCATCCTCGTCCGGGCTTTTCTCTGGAAACACCATATATTTT.

This rearrangement joins TRBV28 to TRBJ1-5; 7 bases line up with TRBD1. The J segment lost 0 bases and the V segment lost 2 bases, leaving 4 bases of the junction unmatched. This CDR3 spans 16 amino acids. CDR1 and CDR2 from the germline V gene are MDHEN and SYDVKM. The CDR3 spells CASSLTGQYSNQPQHF. The CDR3 nucleotides are TGTGCCAGCAGTTTAACGGGACAGTATAGCAATCAGCCCCAGCATTTT.

The V gene is TRBV29-1, the J gene TRBJ1-1, with D possibly being TRBD1 (5 bases). The CDR3 is made up of 14 amino acids. Trimming cost V 7 bases and J 6 bases, with 21 bases left between them. From germline, CDR1 is SQVTM and CDR2 ANQGSEA. CDR3 in amino acids: CSATPPSGPAEAFF. The DNA of the CDR3 is TGCAGCGCTACCCCCCCCTCAGGGCCCGCTGAAGCTTTCTTT. Complete variable domain (other parts from reference TRBV29-1 and TRBJ1-1): SAVISQKPSRDICQRGTSLTIQCQVDSQVTMMFWYRQQPGQSLTLIATANQGSEATYESGFVIDKFPISRPNLTFSTLTVSNMSPEDSSIYLCSATPPSGPAEAFFGQGTRLTVV.

This rearrangement joins TRBV6-6 to TRBJ1-1; unclear D gene. The V end lost 6 bases, the J end lost 10 bases, and 15 bases lay between the germline ends. The germline gives CDR1 MNHNY, CDR2 SVGAGI (reference sequence). This CDR3 spans 12 amino acids. Here the CDR3 DNA reads TGTGCCAGCAGAGACAATAGGGCAGCAGCTTTCTTT. It encodes CASRDNRAAAFF.

The rearrangement joins TRBV19 to TRBJ1-4, with D perhaps TRBD1 (6 bases). This CDR3 contains 13 residues. CDR1 is LNHDA, CDR2 SQIVND, per germline (reference sequence). V was cut by 3 bases and J by 7 bases, with 9 bases left in between. The CDR3 loop is CASSIGGLEKLFF. The CDR3 nucleotides are TGTGCCAGTAGTATTGGGGGGCTTGAAAAACTGTTTTTT.

V and J are TRBV7-3 and TRBJ2-1, with D possibly being TRBD2 (7 bases). Germline V gene data show CDR1 as SGHTA and CDR2 as FQGTGA. The ends were cut back, 6 bases at V and 4 bases at J, with 22 bases in the middle. The length of the CDR3 is 17 residues. CDR3 region: CASSLRYTGRGYNEQFF. The DNA for the CDR3 is TGTGCCAGCAGTTTACGCTATACAGGGAGGGGTTACAATGAGCAGTTCTTC.

The chain links TRBV7-3 to TRBJ2-3; D might be TRBD1 or TRBD2, each matching 5 bases. This CDR3 has 15 residues. Trimming removed 0 bases at V and 0 bases at J, with 7 bases between. CDR1 and CDR2 (germline): SGHTA, FQGTGA. The CDR3 sequence is CASSLTGASTDTQYF. The CDR3 bases are TGTGCCAGCAGCTTAACCGGGGCGAGCACAGATACGCAGTATTTT.

The rearrangement links TRBV5-4 to TRBJ2-7; 13 bases fit TRBD2. Germline trimming cut 0 bases from V and 4 bases from J; bases unmatched to any gene: 7. CDR1 is SGHNT and CDR2 is YYREEE in the germline V gene (reference sequence). This CDR3 is 17 amino acids long. CDR3 bases: TGTGCCAGCAGCTTGGACAGCGGACTAGCGGGAGTGTACGAGCAGTACTTC. Encoded protein: CASSLDSGLAGVYEQYF.

V gene TRBV7-3 combines with J gene TRBJ2-1; TRBD1 is a possible D gene (5 bases). Germline V CDR1 and CDR2: SGHTA, FQGTGA. V was shortened by 5 bases and J by 10 bases, with 18 bases between the two germline ends. CDR3 length equals 14 residues. Here the CDR3 DNA reads TGTGCCAGCAGCCTCTATCAAATAGGGGAAGAGCAGTTCTTC. Translating gives CASSLYQIGEEQFF. The whole variable domain, remainder taken from reference TRBV7-3 and TRBJ2-1, is GAGVSQTPSNKVTEKGKYVELRCDPISGHTALYWYRQSLGQGPEFLIYFQGTGAADDSGLPNDRFFAVRPEGSVSTLKIQRTERGDSAVYLCASSLYQIGEEQFFGPGTRLTVL.

Comment on this clone: This same CDR3 is encoded by further DNA sequences in the sample. The CDR3 DNA sequence: TGTGCCAGCAGCAGAGACAGGAACACTGAAGCTTTCTTT. It translates to CASSRDRNTEAFF. The chain has TRBV7-3 and TRBJ1-1; D perhaps matches TRBD1 (5 bases). Germline CDR1 is SGHTA and CDR2 is FQGTGA. The CDR3 loop spans 13 amino acids. Trimming removed 5 bases from V and 1 base from J, with 8 bases in between.

This rearrangement joins TRBV19 to TRBJ2-7; 15 bases map to TRBD2. Germline trimming cut 5 bases from V and 7 bases from J; bases unmatched to any gene: 9. The CDR3 loop spans 16 amino acids. Germline assignment: CDR1 LNHDA and CDR2 SQIVND (reference sequence). The CDR3 DNA sequence: TGTGCCAGTAGTCTCGGACTAGCGGGAGGGCCGGGGGAGCAGTACTTC. Residues: CASSLGLAGGPGEQYF.

V gene TRBV28 combines with J gene TRBJ1-4; TRBD1 matches 8 bases. The CDR3 runs to 17 residues. Unmatched junction bases numbered 18, after V lost 7 bases and J lost 8 bases. Germline values: CDR1 MDHEN, CDR2 SYDVKM. The CDR3, as DNA: TGTGCCAGCACCCCCCTGCACCCCCGGGACAGGCAGGAAAAACTGTTTTTT. This translates into CASTPLHPRDRQEKLFF.

The CDR3 sequence is CASSQGGRAVYEQYF. DNA for the CDR3: TGTGCCAGCAGCCAAGGGGGTAGGGCCGTGTACGAGCAGTACTTC. The J gene is TRBJ2-7, the V gene TRBV4-2; no firm D call. The germline V gene encodes CDR1 LGHNA and CDR2 YNFKEQ. V was clipped by 1 base and J by 4 bases, with 14 bases between them. The CDR3 extends over 15 amino acids.

The chain recombines TRBV5-1 with TRBJ2-1; 14 nucleotides agree with TRBD2. The CDR3 totals 17 residues. The germline CDR1 and CDR2 sequences are SGHRS and YFSETQ. V gave up 4 bases and J gave up 8 bases; unmatched junction bases: 11. CDR3 sequence reads: CASSAPQGLAGDDEQFF. The CDR3 nucleotides read TGCGCCAGCAGCGCCCCCCAGGGACTAGCGGGAGACGATGAGCAGTTCTTC. Variable domain in full (rest from reference TRBV5-1 and TRBJ2-1): KAGVTQTPRYLIKTRGQQVTLSCSPISGHRSVSWYQQTPGQGLQFLFEYFSETQRNKGNFPGRFSGRQFSNSRSEMNVSTLELGDSALYLCASSAPQGLAGDDEQFFGPGTRLTVL.

The J gene is TRBJ2-3, the V gene TRBV10-2, with D unresolved. The CDR3 contains 12 residues. The germline V and J ends were trimmed by 4 bases and 3 bases, with 5 bases remaining between them. The germline gives CDR1 WSHSY, CDR2 SAAADI. CDR3 protein: CASSGGTDTQYF. CDR3 DNA sequence: TGCGCCAGCAGTGGAGGTACAGATACGCAGTATTTT.